The 6 T cell receptor beta chains reported below all come from one sample, sequenced in a study of TET2 disruption in CD19-targeted CAR T cells. This table comes from immunoSEQ multiplex PCR, and its TCRdb copy is limited to in-frame clones, with some not included. The sample has approximately 27,000 clones, and its top ten clones hold 1.5% to 2%. No antigen has been assigned to these receptors. Treatment: autologous CTL019 cells: CD19 CAR with 4-1BB and CD3 zeta domains. Specimen: CD8- CAR+ T cells sorted from cultured blood T cells, collected for CD19 CAR T cell therapy. Subset specified: CD8-negative CAR-positive T cells from the infusion product. All receptors derive from a man in his 70s with chronic lymphocytic leukemia.

Concerning this clone itself: The CDR3 end lies 3 residues beyond the end of the read and is filled in from the germline J gene. The chain couples TRBV11-3 to TRBJ2-3; no firm D call. The CDR3 runs to 13 residues. Germline V CDR1 and CDR2: SGHNT, YENEEA. Trimming stripped 8 bases from V and 0 bases from J, with 9 bases between. The CDR3 loop reads CASSEISTDTQYF. The sequenced CDR3 bases are TGTGCCAGCTCAGAGATTAGCACAGATACG.

A note on this clone: The missing CDR3 end, 3 residues past where the read stops, is filled in from the germline J gene. The J gene is TRBJ2-3, the V gene TRBV7-9; tentative D call: TRBD1 (7 bases). There are 12 residues in the CDR3. CDR1 is SEHNR, CDR2 FQNEAQ, per germline (reference sequence). Trimming cost V 5 bases and J 6 bases, with 9 bases left between them. CDR3 DNA, as far as it was read: TGTGCCAGCAGCCCAGGGGGGGATACG. Translating gives CASSPGGDT. In full, the CDR3 reads CASSPGGDTQYF.

Turning to this clone: The read is 3 residues too short to cover the CDR3 end, so that end is filled in from the germline J gene. The chain employs TRBV6-2 or TRBV6-3 and TRBJ1-1, with 10 bases aligning to TRBD1. There are 15 residues in the CDR3. The V and J ends lost 5 bases and 3 bases, in that order; junction bases with no gene match: 6. Germline V gives CDR1 MNHEY, CDR2 SVGEGT. CDR3 residues: CASSLRTGGDTEAFF. The CDR3 bases that were read are TGTGCCAGCAGTCTTCGGACAGGGGGAGACACTGAA.

For this clone: A read error may produce the germline difference seen at one junction end. The sequence runs out 3 residues before the end of the CDR3; the remainder is reconstructed from the germline J gene. In the same sample, other DNA sequences code for this CDR3. The V gene is TRBV6-2 or TRBV6-3, the J gene TRBJ2-3, with 8 bases matching TRBD2. The CDR3 sequence is 13 residues long. CDR1 is MNHEY and CDR2 is SVGEGT in the germline V gene. CDR3 amino acids: CASRWTSTDTQYF. CDR3 bases read: TGTGCCAGCAGATGGACTAGCACCGATACG.

Concerning this clone itself: The read ends 3 residues shy of where the CDR3 ends; the end is completed using the germline J gene. The chain couples TRBV7-3 to TRBJ1-1; 7 bases are a match to TRBD1. The length of the CDR3 is 15 residues. Germline V lookup: CDR1 SGHTA, CDR2 FQGTGA. The CDR3 bases that were read are TGTGCCAGCAGCTCCCAGGGGACAGCCAGGGAGACA. It is translated as CASSSQGTARET. The full CDR3 reads CASSSQGTARETAFF. Full variable domain (remainder filled in from reference TRBV7-3 and TRBJ1-1): GAGVSQTPSNKVTEKGKYVELRCDPISGHTALYWYRQSLGQGPEFLIYFQGTGAADDSGLPNDRFFAVRPEGSVSTLKIQRTERGDSAVYLCASSSQGTARETAFFGQGTRLTVV.

In regard to this clone: The CDR3 end is not reached by the read, which stops 3 residues before it; the germline J gene fills it in. This chain links TRBV5-4 with TRBJ2-5, with a tentative D call TRBD2 (6 bases). The CDR3 has 14 amino acids. Germline loops: CDR1 SGHNT, CDR2 YYREEE (reference sequence). V gave up 0 bases and J gave up 2 bases, with 8 bases separating them. The CDR3 is CASSLGSGQETQYF. The CDR3 bases that were read are TGTGCCAGCAGCTTGGGTAGCGGTCAAGAGACC.